These 16 T cell receptor beta chains originate from one sample sequenced in a study of molecular identifiers for immune sequencing clone quantification. MiXCR, applied by TCRdb to the PCR reads, yields one record per CDR3 protein. The data contain approximately 590,000 distinct CDR3 sequences, 25% of them singletons. Material: naive CD8+ T cells from blood, with Jurkat cell RNA spiked in. The subset was: FACS-sorted CD8+CD4-CCR7+CD45RA+ naive T cells. The receptors originated from a human donor in good health. Some libraries in this study had Jurkat cell RNA spiked in.

This clonotype was detected ten times or more. This chain joins TRBV4-3 and TRBJ2-5; TRBD2 aligns across 8 bases. CDR1 LGHNA and CDR2 YSLEER come from the germline V gene. The CDR3 has 15 amino acids. The junction had 8 bases not matched to a gene; V was cut back by 4 bases and J by 4 bases. The CDR3 DNA is TGCGCCAGCAGCCCAGGTCCGGGAGGGCGAGAGACCCAGTACTTC. Protein product: CASSPGPGGRETQYF.

This clonotype was seen many times. V and J are TRBV29-1 and TRBJ1-1; perhaps TRBD1 as D (5 bases). This CDR3 contains 15 residues. Trimming shortened V by 0 bases and J by 11 bases, and 22 bases separated the two germline ends. CDR1 SQVTM and CDR2 ANQGSEA come from the germline V gene. The CDR3 sequence: CSVEDLKGLAWGAFF. DNA of the CDR3: TGCAGCGTTGAAGATCTGAAGGGGTTGGCTTGGGGGGCTTTCTTT. The full variable domain, its missing parts supplied by reference TRBV29-1 and TRBJ1-1, is SAVISQKPSRDICQRGTSLTIQCQVDSQVTMMFWYRQQPGQSLTLIATANQGSEATYESGFVIDKFPISRPNLTFSTLTVSNMSPEDSSIYLCSVEDLKGLAWGAFFGQGTRLTVV.

This clonotype appeared many times. This rearrangement joins TRBV24-1 to TRBJ1-1, with 11 bases matching TRBD1. V was pared by 5 bases and J by 5 bases, with 6 bases of the junction left unmatched. The CDR3 length is 15 residues. The germline V gene encodes CDR1 KGHDR and CDR2 SFDVKD. The CDR3 sequence is CATSAPGTGGTEAFF. The CDR3, as DNA: TGTGCCACCAGTGCCCCGGGGACAGGGGGGACTGAAGCTTTCTTT.

This clonotype was observed a few times. The chain links TRBV20-1 to TRBJ1-4; D perhaps matches TRBD1 (5 bases). V shed 2 bases and J shed 12 bases, with 13 bases lying between them. Germline V CDR1 and CDR2: DFQATT, SNEGSKA (reference sequence). The CDR3 consists of 12 residues. The CDR3 nucleotides read TGCAGTGCTAGAACTTACTGGGACGAACTGTTTTTT. This codes for CSARTYWDELFF.

This clonotype was detected a few times. The chain carries TRBV6-5 and TRBJ2-1; 8 bases are a match to TRBD2. Per the germline V gene, CDR1 is MNHEY and CDR2 is SVGAGI. V gave up 7 bases and J gave up 4 bases; unmatched junction bases: 9. The CDR3 is 15 amino acids. The CDR3 sequence: CASTTGGAFYNEQFF. The CDR3 coding sequence is TGTGCCAGCACTACCGGGGGGGCCTTTTACAATGAGCAGTTCTTC.

This sequence joins TRBV29-1 and TRBJ2-2, with D perhaps TRBD2 (6 bases). CDR1 and CDR2 from the germline V gene are SQVTM and ANQGSEA. This CDR3 spans 12 amino acids. The CDR3 loop is CGPPWEAGELFF. CDR3 bases: TGCGGCCCCCCGTGGGAGGCCGGGGAGCTGTTTTTT.

This clonotype was detected many times. This chain uses TRBV14 with TRBJ2-7; perhaps D is TRBD1 or TRBD2 (7 bases each). Per germline, CDR1 SGHDN and CDR2 FVKESK. The CDR3 length is 18 residues. The V gene lost 0 bases and the J gene lost 0 bases, with 18 bases spanning the gap. The CDR3 DNA sequence: TGTGCCAGCAGCCAAGATCAGCCAGGGGGGGCCTACTCCTACGAGCAGTACTTC. Translating it yields CASSQDQPGGAYSYEQYF.

This clonotype was counted a single time. With a much larger clone just one base away, this may be a read error. The V and J genes are TRBV24-1 and TRBJ2-1; 12 positions match TRBD2. There are 16 residues in the CDR3. Trimming took 4 bases from V and 7 from J; bases not matched to a gene: 7. The germline CDR1 and CDR2 sequences are KGHDR and SFDVKD. The CDR3 loop reads CATSELRLAGVNEQFF. The CDR3, as DNA: TGTGCCACCAGTGAACTTAGACTAGCGGGAGTAAATGAGCAGTTCTTC.

The V gene is TRBV15, the J gene TRBJ1-5; the D gene is possibly TRBD1 (6 bases). This CDR3 is built from 16 residues. Between the trimmed V and J ends, which lost 3 bases and 3 bases, there was a span of 15 bases. The germline V gene has CDR1 LNHNV and CDR2 YYDKDF (reference sequence). The CDR3 reads CATSSGPGEVNQPQHF. CDR3 sequence (DNA): TGTGCCACCAGCAGTGGCCCAGGGGAGGTCAATCAGCCCCAGCATTTT.

As for this clonotype: One end of the junction does not line up with germline, which may come from a read error. V and J are TRBV11-2 and TRBJ2-3; TRBD1 aligns across 7 bases. Germline CDR1 SGHAT, CDR2 FQNNGV. The CDR3 has 15 residues. Here the CDR3 reads CASNLLWTGPDTQYF. CDR3 in DNA: TGTGCCAGCAACTTACTTTGGACAGGTCCAGATACGCAGTATTTT.

This clonotype was seen at least ten times. V gene TRBV20-1 combines with J gene TRBJ1-5, with no clear D. Trimming took 3 bases from V and 4 from J, leaving 10 bases between them. The germline CDR1 and CDR2 sequences are DFQATT and SNEGSKA (reference sequence). The CDR3 is made up of 13 amino acids. The CDR3 region is CSASGRRNQPQHF. For the CDR3, the DNA is TGCAGTGCTAGTGGCCGGAGGAATCAGCCCCAGCATTTT.

This clonotype was counted between two and nine times. The CDR3 DNA sequence: TGTGCCAGCAGCCAAGCCCTCCGAACCTACGAGCAGTACTTC. Translated, it gives CASSQALRTYEQYF. The V call is TRBV3-1, the J call TRBJ2-7; no clear D gene. The germline V gene has CDR1 LGHDT and CDR2 YNNKEL (reference sequence). CDR3 size: 14 residues. The V end was cut by 1 base, the J end by 2 bases, with 9 bases between.

This clonotype appeared many times. The chain recombines TRBV4-1 with TRBJ1-2; D not resolved. The CDR3 has 14 amino acids. V gave up 3 bases and J gave up 0 bases, with 8 bases separating them. Per germline, CDR1 MGHRA and CDR2 YSYEKL. This chain's CDR3 is CASSQHGANYGYTF. The CDR3 region has the DNA TGCGCCAGCAGCCAGCACGGAGCTAACTATGGCTACACCTTC.

This clonotype was recorded a few times. The chain links TRBV5-4 to TRBJ2-5; tentatively, D is TRBD2 (5 bases). Germline V gene lookup returns CDR1 SGHNT and CDR2 YYREEE (reference sequence). V lost 2 bases to trimming and J lost 6 bases, with 17 bases between them. The CDR3 spans 15 residues. The CDR3 sequence is CASSFSLEEAKTQYF. In DNA, the CDR3 is TGTGCCAGCAGCTTTTCTTTGGAGGAGGCAAAGACCCAGTACTTC.

This clonotype came up a few times. The chain employs TRBV19 and TRBJ2-7, with D perhaps TRBD2 (6 bases). Germline-derived CDR1 and CDR2 are LNHDA and SQIVND (reference sequence). V was pared by 3 bases and J by 0 bases, with 9 bases between. The CDR3 length is 14 residues. This CDR3 reads CASSMGGYSYEQYF. For the CDR3, the DNA is TGTGCCAGTAGTATGGGGGGATACTCCTACGAGCAGTACTTC.

On this clonotype: A much larger clone differs from this one at a single base, so this may be a read error. This chain connects TRBV7-8 to TRBJ1-5; weak D call: TRBD1 (6 bases). V dropped 1 base and J dropped 5 bases, with 12 bases sitting between them. Germline CDR1 and CDR2: SGHVS and FQNEAQ. This CDR3 is 15 amino acids long. The CDR3 sequence: CASSLGRGADQPQHF. The CDR3 bases are TGTGCCAGCAGCTTAGGACGGGGGGCCGATCAGCCCCAGCATTTT. The full variable domain, its missing parts supplied by reference TRBV7-8 and TRBJ1-5, is GAGVSQSPRYKVAKRGQDVALRCDPISGHVSLFWYQQALGQGPEFLTYFQNEAQLDKSGLPSDRFFAERPEGSVSTLKIQRTQQEDSAVYLCASSLGRGADQPQHFGDGTRLSIL.